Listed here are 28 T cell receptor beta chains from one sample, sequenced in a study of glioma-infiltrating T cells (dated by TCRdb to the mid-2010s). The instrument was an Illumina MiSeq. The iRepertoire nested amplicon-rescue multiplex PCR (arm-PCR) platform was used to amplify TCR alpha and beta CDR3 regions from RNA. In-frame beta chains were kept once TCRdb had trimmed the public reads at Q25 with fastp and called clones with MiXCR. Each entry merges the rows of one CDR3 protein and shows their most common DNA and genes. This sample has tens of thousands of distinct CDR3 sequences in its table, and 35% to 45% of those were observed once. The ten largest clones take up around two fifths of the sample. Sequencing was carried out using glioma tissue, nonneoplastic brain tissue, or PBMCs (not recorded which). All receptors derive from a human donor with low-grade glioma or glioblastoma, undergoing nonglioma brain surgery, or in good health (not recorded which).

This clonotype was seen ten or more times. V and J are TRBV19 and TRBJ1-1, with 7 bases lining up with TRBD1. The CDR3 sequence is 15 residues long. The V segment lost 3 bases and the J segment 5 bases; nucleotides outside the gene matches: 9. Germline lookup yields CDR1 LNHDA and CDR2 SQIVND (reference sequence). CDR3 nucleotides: TGTGCCAGTAGTATCCTTGGGGGACAGCCTACTGAAGCTTTCTTT. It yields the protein CASSILGGQPTEAFF.

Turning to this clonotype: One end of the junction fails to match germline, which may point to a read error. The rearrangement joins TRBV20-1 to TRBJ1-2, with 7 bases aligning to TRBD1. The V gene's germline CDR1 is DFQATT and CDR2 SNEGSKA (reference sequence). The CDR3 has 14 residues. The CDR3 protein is CSARDPGTDYGYTF. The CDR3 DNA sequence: TGCAGTGCTAGAGATCCGGGGACAGACTATGGTTACACCTTC.

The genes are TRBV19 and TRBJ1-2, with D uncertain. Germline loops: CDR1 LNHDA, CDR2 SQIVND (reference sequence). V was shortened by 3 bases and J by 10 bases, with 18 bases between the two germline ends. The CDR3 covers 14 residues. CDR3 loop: CASSISASHYDYTF. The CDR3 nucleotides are TGTGCCAGTAGTATCTCAGCGTCTCACTACGACTACACCTTC. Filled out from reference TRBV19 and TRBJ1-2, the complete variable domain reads DGGITQSPKYLFRKEGQNVTLSCEQNLNHDAMYWYRQDPGQGLRLIYYSQIVNDFQKGDIAEGYSVSREKKESFPLTVTSAQKNPTAFYLCASSISASHYDYTFGSGTRLTVV.

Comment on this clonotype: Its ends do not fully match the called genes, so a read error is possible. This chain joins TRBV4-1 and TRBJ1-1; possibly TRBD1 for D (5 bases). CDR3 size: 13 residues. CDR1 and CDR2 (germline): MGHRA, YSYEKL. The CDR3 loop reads CASSTGGNAEAFF. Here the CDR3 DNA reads TGCGCCAGCAGCACCGGGGGAAACGCTGAAGCTTTCTTC.

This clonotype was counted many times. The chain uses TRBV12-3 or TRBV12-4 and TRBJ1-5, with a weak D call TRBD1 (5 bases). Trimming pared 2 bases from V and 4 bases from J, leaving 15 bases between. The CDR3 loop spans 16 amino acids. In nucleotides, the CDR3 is TGTGCCAGCAGTTTATTATCGGCTGAGGGGAATCAGCCCCAGCATTTT. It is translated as CASSLLSAEGNQPQHF.

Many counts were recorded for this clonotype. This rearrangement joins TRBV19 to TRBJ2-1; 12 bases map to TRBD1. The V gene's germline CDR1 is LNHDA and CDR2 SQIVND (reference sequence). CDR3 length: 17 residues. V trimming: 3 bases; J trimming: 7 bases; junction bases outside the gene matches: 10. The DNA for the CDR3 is TGTGCCAGTAGTATCCTATCGCCGGGACAGGGGGCGAATGAGCAGTTCTTC. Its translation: CASSILSPGQGANEQFF.

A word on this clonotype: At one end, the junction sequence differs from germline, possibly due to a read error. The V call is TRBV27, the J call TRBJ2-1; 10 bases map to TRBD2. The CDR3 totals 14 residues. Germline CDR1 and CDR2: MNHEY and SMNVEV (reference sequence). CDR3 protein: CASILAGLYNQQFF. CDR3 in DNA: TGTGCCAGCATACTAGCGGGATTGTACAATCAGCAGTTCTTC.

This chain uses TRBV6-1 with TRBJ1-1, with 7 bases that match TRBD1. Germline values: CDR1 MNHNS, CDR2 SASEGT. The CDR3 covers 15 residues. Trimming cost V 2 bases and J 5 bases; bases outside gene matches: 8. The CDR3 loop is CASSERQGGETEAFF. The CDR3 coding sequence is TGTGCCAGCAGTGAAAGACAGGGAGGAGAAACTGAAGCTTTCTTT.

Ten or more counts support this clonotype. CDR3 amino acids: CASSESEQGAYEQYF. CDR3 DNA sequence: TGTGCCAGCAGTGAATCGGAACAGGGGGCCTACGAGCAGTACTTC. The rearrangement joins TRBV2 to TRBJ2-7, with 8 bases that match TRBD1. J was trimmed by 2 bases and V by 2 bases; bases with no gene match: 5. The germline gives CDR1 SNHLY, CDR2 FYNNEI. The CDR3 loop spans 15 amino acids.

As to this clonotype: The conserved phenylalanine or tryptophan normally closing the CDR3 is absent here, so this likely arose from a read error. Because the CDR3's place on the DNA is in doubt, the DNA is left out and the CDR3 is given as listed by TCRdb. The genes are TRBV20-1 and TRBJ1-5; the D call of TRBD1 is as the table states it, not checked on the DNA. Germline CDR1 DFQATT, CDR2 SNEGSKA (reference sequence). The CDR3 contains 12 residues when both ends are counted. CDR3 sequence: CSASGWGQPQHL.

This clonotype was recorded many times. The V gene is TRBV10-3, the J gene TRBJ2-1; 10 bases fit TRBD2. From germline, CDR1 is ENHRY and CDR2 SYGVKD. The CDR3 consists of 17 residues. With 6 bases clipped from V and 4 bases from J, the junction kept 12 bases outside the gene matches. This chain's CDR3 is CAISLAGGHQPYNEQFF. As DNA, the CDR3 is TGTGCCATCAGCTTAGCGGGAGGCCACCAACCTTACAATGAGCAGTTCTTC.

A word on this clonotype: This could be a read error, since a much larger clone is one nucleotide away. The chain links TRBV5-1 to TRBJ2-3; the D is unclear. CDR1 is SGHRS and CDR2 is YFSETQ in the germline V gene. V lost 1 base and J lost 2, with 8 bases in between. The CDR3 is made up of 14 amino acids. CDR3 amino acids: CASSLWVLTDTQYF. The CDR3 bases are TGCGCCAGCAGCTTGTGGGTCCTCACAGATACGCAGTATTTT.

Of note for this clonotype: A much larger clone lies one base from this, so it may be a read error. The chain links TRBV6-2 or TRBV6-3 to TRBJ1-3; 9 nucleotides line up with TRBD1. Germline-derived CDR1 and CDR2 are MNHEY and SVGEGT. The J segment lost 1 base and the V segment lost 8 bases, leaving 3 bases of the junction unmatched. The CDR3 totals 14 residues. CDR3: CASGGTGSGNTIYF. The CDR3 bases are TGTGCCAGCGGTGGGACAGGGTCTGGAAACACCATATATTTT.

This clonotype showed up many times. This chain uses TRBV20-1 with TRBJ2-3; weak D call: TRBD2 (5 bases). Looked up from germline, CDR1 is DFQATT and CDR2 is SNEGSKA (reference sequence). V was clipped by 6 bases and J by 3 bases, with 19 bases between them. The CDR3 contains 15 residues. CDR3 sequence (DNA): TGCAGTGCCCCCGTCCGCCAACGAGGGACAGATACGCAGTATTTT. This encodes CSAPVRQRGTDTQYF.

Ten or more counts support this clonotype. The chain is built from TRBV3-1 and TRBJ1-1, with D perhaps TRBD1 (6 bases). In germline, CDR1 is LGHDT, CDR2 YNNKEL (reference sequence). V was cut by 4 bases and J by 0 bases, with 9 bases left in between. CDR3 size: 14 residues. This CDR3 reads CASSPGVMNTEAFF. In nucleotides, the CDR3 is TGTGCCAGCAGCCCAGGGGTTATGAACACTGAAGCTTTCTTT.

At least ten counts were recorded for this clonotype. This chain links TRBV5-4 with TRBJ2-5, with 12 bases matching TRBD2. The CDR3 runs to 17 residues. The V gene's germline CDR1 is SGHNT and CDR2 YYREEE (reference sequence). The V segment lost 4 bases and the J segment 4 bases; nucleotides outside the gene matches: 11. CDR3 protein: CASSAAGASGRAETQYF. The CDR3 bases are TGTGCCAGCAGCGCCGCAGGAGCTAGCGGGAGGGCAGAGACCCAGTACTTC.

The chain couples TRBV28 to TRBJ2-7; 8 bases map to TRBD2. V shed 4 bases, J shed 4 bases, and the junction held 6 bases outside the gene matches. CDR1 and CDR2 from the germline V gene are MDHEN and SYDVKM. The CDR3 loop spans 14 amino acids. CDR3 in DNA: TGTGCCAGCAGTTCGCCTAGCGGGCGTTACGAGCAGTACTTC. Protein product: CASSSPSGRYEQYF.

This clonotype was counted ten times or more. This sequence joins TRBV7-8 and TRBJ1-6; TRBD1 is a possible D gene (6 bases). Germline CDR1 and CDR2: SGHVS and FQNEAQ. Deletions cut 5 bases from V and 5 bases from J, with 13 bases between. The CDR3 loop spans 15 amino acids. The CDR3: CASSLYRENNSPLHF. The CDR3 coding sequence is TGTGCCAGCAGCCTATACAGGGAGAATAATTCACCCCTCCACTTT.

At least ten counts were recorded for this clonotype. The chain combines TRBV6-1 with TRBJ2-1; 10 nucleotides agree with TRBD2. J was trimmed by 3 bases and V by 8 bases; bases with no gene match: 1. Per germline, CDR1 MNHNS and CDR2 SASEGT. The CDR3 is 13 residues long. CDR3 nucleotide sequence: TGTGCCAGCGGACTAGCGGTCTACAATGAGCAGTTCTTC. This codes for CASGLAVYNEQFF.

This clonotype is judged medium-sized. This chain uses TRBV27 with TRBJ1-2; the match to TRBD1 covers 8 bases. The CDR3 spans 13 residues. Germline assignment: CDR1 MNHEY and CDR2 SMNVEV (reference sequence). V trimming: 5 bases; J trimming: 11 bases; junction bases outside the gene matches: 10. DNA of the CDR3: TGTGCCAGCAGTCCACGGACAGGGAACGGATACACCTTC. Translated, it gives CASSPRTGNGYTF.

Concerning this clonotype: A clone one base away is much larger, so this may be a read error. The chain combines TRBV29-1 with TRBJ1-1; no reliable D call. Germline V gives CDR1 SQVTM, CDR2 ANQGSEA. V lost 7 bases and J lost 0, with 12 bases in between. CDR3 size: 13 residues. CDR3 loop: CSESSVMNTEAFF. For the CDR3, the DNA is TGCAGCGAGAGTTCAGTCATGAACACTGAAGCTTTCTTT.

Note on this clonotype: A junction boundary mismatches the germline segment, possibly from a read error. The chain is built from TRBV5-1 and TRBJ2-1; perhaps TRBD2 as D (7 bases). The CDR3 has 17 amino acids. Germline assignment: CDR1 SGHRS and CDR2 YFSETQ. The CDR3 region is CASSSDVPGGRYNKQFF. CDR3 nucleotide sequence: TGCGCCAGCAGCTCCGACGTTCCGGGGGGCAGGTACAATAAGCAGTTCTTC.

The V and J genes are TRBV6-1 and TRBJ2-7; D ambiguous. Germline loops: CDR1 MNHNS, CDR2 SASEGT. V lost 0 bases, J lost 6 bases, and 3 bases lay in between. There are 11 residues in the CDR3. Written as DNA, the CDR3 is TGTGCCAGCAGTGAAGCGAGCGAGCAGTACTTC. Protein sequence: CASSEASEQYF.

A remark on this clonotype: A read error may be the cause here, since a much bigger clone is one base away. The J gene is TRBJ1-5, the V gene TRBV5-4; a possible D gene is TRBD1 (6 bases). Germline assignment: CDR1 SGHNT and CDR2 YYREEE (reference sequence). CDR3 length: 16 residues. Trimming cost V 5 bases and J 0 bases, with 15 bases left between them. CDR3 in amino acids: CASRTGQIYSNQPQHF. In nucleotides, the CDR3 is TGTGCCAGCAGAACCGGACAGATCTATAGCAATCAGCCCCAGCATTTT.

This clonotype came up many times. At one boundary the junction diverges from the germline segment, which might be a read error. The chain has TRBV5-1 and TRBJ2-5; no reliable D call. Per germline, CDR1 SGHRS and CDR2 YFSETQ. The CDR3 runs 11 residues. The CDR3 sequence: CASSFSETQYF. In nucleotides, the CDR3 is TGTGCCAGCAGCTTTTCCGAGACCCAGTACTTC.

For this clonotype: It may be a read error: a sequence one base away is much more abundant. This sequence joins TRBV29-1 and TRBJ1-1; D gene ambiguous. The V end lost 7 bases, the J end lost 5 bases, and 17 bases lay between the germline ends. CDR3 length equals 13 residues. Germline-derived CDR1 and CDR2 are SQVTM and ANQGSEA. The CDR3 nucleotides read TGCAGCGAGGCTCAACCCGGGCGGACTGAAGCTTTCTTT. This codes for CSEAQPGRTEAFF.

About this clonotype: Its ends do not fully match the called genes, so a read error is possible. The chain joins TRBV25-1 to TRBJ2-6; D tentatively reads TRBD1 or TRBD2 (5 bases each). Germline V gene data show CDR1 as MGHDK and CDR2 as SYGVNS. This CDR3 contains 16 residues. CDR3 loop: CASSDEGVAGGNVLTF. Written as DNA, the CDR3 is TGTGCCAGCAGTGACGAAGGGGTAGCTGGGGGCAACGTCCTGACTTTC. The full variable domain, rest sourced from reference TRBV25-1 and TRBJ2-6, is EADIYQTPRYLVIGTGKKITLECSQTMGHDKMYWYQQDPGMELHLIHYSYGVNSTEKGDLSSESTVSRIRTEHFPLTLESARPSHTSQYLCASSDEGVAGGNVLTFGAGSRLTVL.

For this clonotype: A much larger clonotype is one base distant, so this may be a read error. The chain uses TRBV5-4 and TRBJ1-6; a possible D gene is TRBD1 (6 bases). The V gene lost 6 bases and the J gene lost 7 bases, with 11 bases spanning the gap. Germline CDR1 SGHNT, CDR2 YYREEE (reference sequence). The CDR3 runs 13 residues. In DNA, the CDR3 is TGTGCCAGCAACTTTCAGGGGAATTCACCCCTCCACTTT. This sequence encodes CASNFQGNSPLHF.